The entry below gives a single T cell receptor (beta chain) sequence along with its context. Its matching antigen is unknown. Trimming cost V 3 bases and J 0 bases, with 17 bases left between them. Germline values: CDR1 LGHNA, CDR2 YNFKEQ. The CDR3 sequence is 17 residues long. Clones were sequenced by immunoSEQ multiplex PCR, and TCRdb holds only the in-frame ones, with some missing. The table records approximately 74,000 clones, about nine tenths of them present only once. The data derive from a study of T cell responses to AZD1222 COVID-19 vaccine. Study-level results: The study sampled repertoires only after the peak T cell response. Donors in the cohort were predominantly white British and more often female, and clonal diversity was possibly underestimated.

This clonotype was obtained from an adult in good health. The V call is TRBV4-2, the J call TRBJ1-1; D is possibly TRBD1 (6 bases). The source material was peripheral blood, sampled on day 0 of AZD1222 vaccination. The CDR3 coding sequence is TGTGCCAGCAGCCAGAACCCCCGGGGGGCCATGAACACTGAAGCTTTCTTT. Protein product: CASSQNPRGAMNTEAFF.